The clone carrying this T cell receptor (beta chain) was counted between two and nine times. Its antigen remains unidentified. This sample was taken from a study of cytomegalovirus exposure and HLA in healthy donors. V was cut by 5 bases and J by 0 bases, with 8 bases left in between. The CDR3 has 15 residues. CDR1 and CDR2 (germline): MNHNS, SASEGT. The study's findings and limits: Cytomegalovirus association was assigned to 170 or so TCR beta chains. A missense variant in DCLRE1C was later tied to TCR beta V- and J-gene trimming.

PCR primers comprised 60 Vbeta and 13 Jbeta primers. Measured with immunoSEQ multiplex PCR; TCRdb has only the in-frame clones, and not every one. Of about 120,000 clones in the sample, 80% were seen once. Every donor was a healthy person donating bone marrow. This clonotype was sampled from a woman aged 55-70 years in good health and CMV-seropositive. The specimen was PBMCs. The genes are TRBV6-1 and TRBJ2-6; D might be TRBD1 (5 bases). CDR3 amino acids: CASSPGHSGANVLTF. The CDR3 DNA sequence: TGTGCCAGCAGTCCTGGACACTCTGGGGCCAACGTCCTGACTTTC.